This T cell receptor beta chain appears in the sequencing data of a study of cytomegalovirus exposure and HLA in healthy donors. The primer mix had 60 Vbeta and 13 Jbeta primers. Only in-frame clones appear in the TCRdb table, and some are missing; sequencing was by immunoSEQ multiplex PCR. The data hold about 190,000 clones, with 70% to 75% observed a single time. V was shortened by 1 base and J by 4 bases, with 14 bases between the two germline ends. The CDR3 totals 15 residues. The germline gives CDR1 MDHEN, CDR2 SYDVKM. When sampled, the donors appeared nominally healthy, though they likely had unrecorded immune exposures. Worth noting for this clone: Its matching antigen is unknown.

Whole-study findings and limits: A later analysis found TCR association rates differed by HLA locus, highest for DRB1 and lowest for HLA-C. Whilst most TCR sequences proved rare, a subset of public TCRs occurred across many donors. Across all donors, roughly uniform sequencing depth was an assumption of the presence/absence analyses.

The chain recombines TRBV28 with TRBJ2-7, with D maybe TRBD2 (6 bases). The receptor was isolated from a woman in her thirties in good health and CMV-seropositive. Material for sequencing was PBMCs. The CDR3, as DNA: TGTGCCAGCAGTTTATCGGCGGGGAAGATTTACGAGCAGTACTTC. Its protein is CASSLSAGKIYEQYF.